The present T cell receptor (beta chain) was sequenced within a study of blood T cell repertoires in COVID-19. Study overall: Samples came from the United States, Italy and Spain, spanning acute and convalescent COVID-19. T cells, B-cell-depleted T cells, or PBMCs provided the cDNA or gDNA that served as material.

As concerns this clone: Mismatch with germline at one junction end may stem from a read error.

Residents of approximately 25 US areas, aged roughly 18 to 89 years, made up the participants. It was within 2 weeks before study entry that exposed participants met a COVID-19 case. The CDR3 totals 11 residues. Clones were read by immunoSEQ multiplex PCR, and TCRdb kept only the in-frame ones, dropping some. The table shows a few hundred thousand clones, with 75% to 90% occurring only once. Source material: PBMCs or T cells enriched from blood (not recorded which). The V gene is TRBV12-3 or TRBV12-4, the J gene TRBJ1-4; D not resolved. This clonotype was sampled from a woman in her 40s who had been exposed to COVID-19. The CDR3 coding sequence is TGTGCCAGCACCAACCGGGGAGTTCTACAGTTT. As protein: CASTNRGVLQF.